The clone carrying this T cell receptor (beta chain) was seen more than once but under ten times. Antigen unknown. This entry belongs to a study of cytomegalovirus exposure and HLA in healthy donors. Findings and caveats of the study: A missense variant in DCLRE1C was later tied to TCR beta V- and J-gene trimming.

Germline V gene sequence: CDR1 SGHRS, CDR2 YFSETQ. This CDR3 is built from 15 residues. V was pared by 0 bases and J by 5 bases, with 12 bases between. The PCR used 60 Vbeta and 13 Jbeta primers. Sequenced by immunoSEQ multiplex PCR; TCRdb stores in-frame clones only, minus some. The data show about 160,000 clones, with roughly three quarters seen just once and around 7% held by the top ten. V gene TRBV5-1 combines with J gene TRBJ1-5; weak D call: TRBD1 (5 bases). Sequenced material: PBMCs. This sequence was found in a man aged 40-50 years in good health and CMV-seropositive. The CDR3 loop is CASSLVPGGDQPQHF. The CDR3 nucleotides read TGCGCCAGCAGCTTGGTTCCGGGAGGGGATCAGCCCCAGCATTTT.